Below are 20 T cell receptor beta chains sequenced from a single sample in a study of cytomegalovirus exposure and HLA in healthy donors. Vbeta (60) and Jbeta (13) primers were used in the PCR. The table came from immunoSEQ multiplex PCR; TCRdb's copy has only in-frame clones and leaves some out. The top ten clones hold 1.5% to 1.7% of a sample with about 200,000 clones, about four fifths of them seen once. What was sequenced was PBMCs. These TCRs come from a girl aged 10-17 years in good health and CMV-seropositive.

This clone was detected a few times. The chain recombines TRBV14 with TRBJ2-3, with 8 bases fitting TRBD2. This CDR3 comprises 17 residues. CDR1 and CDR2 from the germline V gene are SGHDN and FVKESK. The J segment lost 0 bases and the V segment lost 4 bases, leaving 9 bases of the junction unmatched. In DNA, the CDR3 is TGTGCCAGCAGCCGTTACCCTAGCGGGTATAGCACAGATACGCAGTATTTT. Translating gives CASSRYPSGYSTDTQYF.

As regards this clone: The sample has other DNA sequences that encode this CDR3 too. The chain carries TRBV11-3 and TRBJ2-1; 11 bases fit TRBD2. Trimming took 2 bases from V and 4 from J; bases not matched to a gene: 1. The germline CDR1 and CDR2 sequences are SGHNT and YENEEA. This CDR3 is 15 amino acids long. The CDR3 DNA sequence: TGTGCCAGCAGCTTACTAGCGGGGGGTTACAATGAGCAGTTCTTC. Its protein product is CASSLLAGGYNEQFF.

The J gene is TRBJ2-1, the V gene TRBV7-8; a weak D match, TRBD2 (6 bases). V lost 5 bases to trimming and J lost 12 bases, with 29 bases between them. Germline V lookup: CDR1 SGHVS, CDR2 FQNEAQ. This CDR3 has 17 residues. The CDR3, as DNA: TGTGCCAGCAGCCCAACTTCAGGGAGGTCGTTCACGAGTCGGCAGTTCTTC. It yields the protein CASSPTSGRSFTSRQFF.

The chain employs TRBV2 and TRBJ2-7; a possible D gene is TRBD2 (6 bases). V shed 2 bases and J shed 0 bases, with 17 bases lying between them. The CDR3 runs to 17 residues. From germline, CDR1 is SNHLY and CDR2 FYNNEI. The CDR3 DNA sequence: TGTGCCAGCAGTGAACCCCCACGGCGGGGCAACTCCTACGAGCAGTACTTC. As protein: CASSEPPRRGNSYEQYF.

This chain uses TRBV29-1 with TRBJ2-3; D is ambiguous. Germline CDR1 reads SQVTM; CDR2 reads ANQGSEA. The CDR3 is 15 amino acids. Trimming left V 5 bases short and J 0 bases short, with 15 bases between. The CDR3 protein is CSVRSLEISTDTQYF. In nucleotides, the CDR3 is TGCAGCGTTCGGTCCCTAGAAATTAGCACAGATACGCAGTATTTT.

V usage is TRBV19 and J usage is TRBJ1-2, with TRBD1 matching 7 bases. Germline V lookup: CDR1 LNHDA, CDR2 SQIVND (reference sequence). V was pared by 5 bases and J by 8 bases, with 11 bases of the junction left unmatched. The CDR3 length is 14 residues. This CDR3 is CASSPQGGPRGYTF. In nucleotides, the CDR3 is TGTGCCAGTAGTCCTCAGGGGGGCCCTAGGGGCTACACCTTC. Full variable domain (outside the CDR3, taken from reference TRBV19 and TRBJ1-2): DGGITQSPKYLFRKEGQNVTLSCEQNLNHDAMYWYRQDPGQGLRLIYYSQIVNDFQKGDIAEGYSVSREKKESFPLTVTSAQKNPTAFYLCASSPQGGPRGYTFGSGTRLTVV.

The V gene is TRBV4-2, the J gene TRBJ2-7; 13 bases fit TRBD2. The CDR3 consists of 18 residues. The ends lost 0 bases at V and 1 base at J; junction bases unmatched: 6. The germline V gene has CDR1 LGHNA and CDR2 YNFKEQ. The CDR3: CASSQEALAGGVSYEQYF. The CDR3 nucleotides read TGTGCCAGCAGCCAAGAGGCACTAGCGGGGGGGGTATCCTACGAGCAGTACTTC.

The V call is TRBV19, the J call TRBJ2-1; 12 nucleotides align to TRBD2. There are 18 residues in the CDR3. J lost 0 bases, V lost 5 bases, and 8 bases had no gene match. CDR1 LNHDA and CDR2 SQIVND come from the germline V gene (reference sequence). The CDR3 protein is CASSPTSGGPISYNEQFF. DNA for the CDR3: TGTGCCAGTAGTCCGACTAGCGGGGGCCCAATCTCCTACAATGAGCAGTTCTTC.

J is TRBJ1-5 and V is TRBV14; D unclear. Trimming removed 5 bases from V and 4 bases from J, with 6 bases in between. The CDR3 runs to 12 residues. Germline V CDR1 and CDR2: SGHDN, FVKESK. The CDR3: CASSDRNQPQHF. CDR3 coding DNA: TGTGCCAGCAGCGATCGGAATCAGCCCCAGCATTTT. The full variable domain, rest sourced from reference TRBV14 and TRBJ1-5, is EAGVTQFPSHSVIEKGQTVTLRCDPISGHDNLYWYRRVMGKEIKFLLHFVKESKQDESGMPNNRFLAERTGGTYSTLKVQPAELEDSGVYFCASSDRNQPQHFGDGTRLSIL.

With regard to this clone: At the DNA level, this CDR3 is encoded by other sequences in the same sample as well. J is TRBJ2-5 and V is TRBV5-1; TRBD2 aligns across 7 bases. The CDR3 covers 14 residues. J gave up 1 base and V 0 bases, and 0 bases lay outside the gene matches. Germline loops: CDR1 SGHRS, CDR2 YFSETQ. As DNA, the CDR3 is TGCGCCAGCAGCTTGGCGGGAGGCCAAGAGACCCAGTACTTC. As protein: CASSLAGGQETQYF.

The CDR3 sequence is CASSLAEGQYEQYF. The CDR3 DNA reads as TGTGCCAGCAGCTTAGCGGAGGGCCAATACGAGCAGTACTTC. The chain employs TRBV7-2 and TRBJ2-7; D is perhaps TRBD2 (6 bases). This CDR3 contains 14 residues. Per the germline V gene, CDR1 is SGHTA and CDR2 is FQGNSA. Trimming shortened V by 0 bases and J by 4 bases, and 10 bases separated the two germline ends.

The chain uses TRBV5-4 and TRBJ2-1; the D gene is possibly TRBD1 (5 bases). With 4 bases removed from V and 0 bases from J, the gap between germline ends came to 17 bases. Germline V gene lookup returns CDR1 SGHNT and CDR2 YYREEE (reference sequence). CDR3 length: 17 residues. CDR3 loop: CASSPWGQISSYNEQFF. Here the CDR3 DNA reads TGTGCCAGCAGCCCTTGGGGCCAGATAAGCTCCTACAATGAGCAGTTCTTC.

The genes are TRBV9 and TRBJ2-5; maybe TRBD1 (6 bases). Germline V gene sequence: CDR1 SGDLS, CDR2 YYNGEE. The V end was cut by 6 bases, the J end by 0 bases, with 9 bases between. This CDR3 spans 13 amino acids. CDR3 DNA sequence: TGTGCCAGCAACAACAGGGACCAAGAGACCCAGTACTTC. Its protein is CASNNRDQETQYF. Full variable domain (missing parts from reference TRBV9 and TRBJ2-5): DSGVTQTPKHLITATGQRVTLRCSPRSGDLSVYWYQQSLDQGLQFLIQYYNGEERAKGNILERFSAQQFPDLHSELNLSSLELGDSALYFCASNNRDQETQYFGPGTRLLVL.

This chain joins TRBV5-1 and TRBJ2-5, with a weak D call TRBD2 (7 bases). The CDR3 covers 14 residues. Trimming removed 4 bases at V and 4 bases at J, with 14 bases between. The germline CDR1 and CDR2 sequences are SGHRS and YFSETQ. For the CDR3, the DNA is TGCGCCAGCAGCCCAATTGGGGGGGCAGAGACCCAGTACTTC. Its translation: CASSPIGGAETQYF.

V and J are TRBV6-5 and TRBJ2-2; maybe TRBD1 (5 bases). This CDR3 has 15 amino acids. The V end was cut by 4 bases, the J end by 6 bases, with 15 bases between. The germline V gene has CDR1 MNHEY and CDR2 SVGAGI. This CDR3 reads CASSLARAVAGELFF. The CDR3 region has the DNA TGTGCCAGCAGTTTAGCCAGGGCGGTGGCCGGGGAGCTGTTTTTT.

This sequence joins TRBV5-1 and TRBJ2-2; D gene uncertain. V was pared by 5 bases and J by 0 bases, with 8 bases between. From germline, CDR1 is SGHRS and CDR2 YFSETQ. CDR3 size: 14 residues. Here the CDR3 DNA reads TGCGCCAGCAGGAGCGCTCCGAACACCGGGGAGCTGTTTTTT. Translated: CASRSAPNTGELFF.

V gene TRBV9 combines with J gene TRBJ2-7; TRBD1 matches 7 bases. The CDR3 spans 13 residues. V lost 3 bases to trimming and J lost 4 bases; unmatched junction nucleotides: 4. Germline values: CDR1 SGDLS, CDR2 YYNGEE. CDR3 nucleotide sequence: TGTGCCAGCAGCGCCGGGACAGCTTACGAGCAGTACTTC. Translating it yields CASSAGTAYEQYF.

The chain joins TRBV11-3 to TRBJ2-7; D is perhaps TRBD1 (5 bases). The germline gives CDR1 SGHNT, CDR2 YENEEA. The CDR3 totals 12 residues. V was clipped by 5 bases and J by 3 bases, with 8 bases between them. The CDR3 sequence is CASSTDSYEQYF. As DNA, the CDR3 is TGTGCCAGCAGCACAGACAGCTACGAGCAGTACTTC.

This chain connects TRBV25-1 to TRBJ1-1; no reliable D call. V shed 1 base and J shed 4 bases, with 4 bases lying between them. CDR3 length: 12 residues. Germline CDR1 MGHDK, CDR2 SYGVNS. The CDR3 protein is CASSEFSTEAFF. The DNA of the CDR3 is TGTGCCAGCAGTGAATTTAGCACTGAAGCTTTCTTT.

The CDR3 is CASSKGQTTSGNTIYF. The CDR3, as DNA: TGTGCCAGCAGCAAAGGACAGACAACCTCTGGAAACACCATATATTTT. The chain has TRBV5-6 and TRBJ1-3; possible D gene TRBD1, 6 bases. Germline CDR1 is SGHDT and CDR2 is YYEEEE. V was pared by 4 bases and J by 0 bases, with 14 bases between. This CDR3 region has 16 residues.